This T cell receptor (beta chain) originates from a study of shared clonotypes between healthy human individuals. V lost 5 bases, J lost 3 bases, and 17 bases lay in between. Germline V gene data show CDR1 as SGHVS and CDR2 as FNYEAQ. The CDR3 runs to 15 residues. The authors divided CD4+ cells into CD45RA+ naive and CD45RA-negative memory subsets. Only in-frame clones appear in the TCRdb table, and some are missing; sequencing was by immunoSEQ multiplex PCR. The sample contains more than 2 million clones, under 97% of which appear only once. The clonotype originates from a man aged 18 to 29 in good health. The chain employs TRBV7-6 and TRBJ2-7; weak D call: TRBD2 (6 bases). The sample was naive CD4+ T cells sorted from blood. Sample subset: CD45RA+ positively selected. The CDR3 coding sequence is TGTGCCAGCAGCCGTATGCCTGCCGGGGGCTACGAGCAGTACTTC. It specifies CASSRMPAGGYEQYF.